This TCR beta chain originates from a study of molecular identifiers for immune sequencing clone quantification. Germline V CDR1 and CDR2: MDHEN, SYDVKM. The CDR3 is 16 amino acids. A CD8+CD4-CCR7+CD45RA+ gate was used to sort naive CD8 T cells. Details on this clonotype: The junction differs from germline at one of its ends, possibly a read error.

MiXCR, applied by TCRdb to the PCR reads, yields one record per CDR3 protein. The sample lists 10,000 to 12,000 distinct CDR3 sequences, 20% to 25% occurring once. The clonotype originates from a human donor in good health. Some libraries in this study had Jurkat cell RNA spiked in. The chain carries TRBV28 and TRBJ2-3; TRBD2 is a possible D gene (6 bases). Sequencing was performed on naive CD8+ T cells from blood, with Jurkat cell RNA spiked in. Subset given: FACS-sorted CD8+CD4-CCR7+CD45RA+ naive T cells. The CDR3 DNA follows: TGTGCCAGCAGGTTTTCTGCGGGACTCTCCACAGATACGCGGTATTTT. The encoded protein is CASRFSAGLSTDTRYF.